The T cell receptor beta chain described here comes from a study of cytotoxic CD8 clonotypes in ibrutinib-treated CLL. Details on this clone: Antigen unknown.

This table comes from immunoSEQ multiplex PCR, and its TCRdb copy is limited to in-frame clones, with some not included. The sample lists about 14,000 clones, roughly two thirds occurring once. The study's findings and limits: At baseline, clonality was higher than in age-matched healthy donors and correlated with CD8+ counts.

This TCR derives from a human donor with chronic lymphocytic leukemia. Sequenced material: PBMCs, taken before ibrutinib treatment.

The CDR3 loop reads CASSPLATRLRYNEQFF. The CDR3 DNA is TGTGCCAGCTCACCGCTGGCTACTCGGCTACGCTACAATGAGCAGTTCTTC. The chain is built from TRBV18 and TRBJ2-1; D gene unclear. Per germline, CDR1 KGHSH and CDR2 LQKENI. Trimming took 3 bases from V and 3 from J, leaving 18 bases between them. The CDR3 loop spans 17 amino acids.